These 22 T cell receptor beta chains were sequenced from one sample in a study of cytomegalovirus exposure and HLA in healthy donors. This PCR relied on a set of 60 Vbeta primers and 13 Jbeta primers. TCRdb's copy holds only in-frame clones and misses some; the assay was immunoSEQ multiplex PCR. The sample records some 160,000 clones, about 80% being singletons. Sequencing was carried out using PBMCs. These receptors all stem from a woman aged 30 to 39 in good health and CMV-seronegative.

The chain uses TRBV19 and TRBJ2-5; the D gene is possibly TRBD2 (6 bases). Per the germline V gene, CDR1 is LNHDA and CDR2 is SQIVND (reference sequence). CDR3 size: 15 residues. V was trimmed by 4 bases and J by 5 bases, leaving 17 bases between them. The CDR3: CASSTGTAGGETQYF. CDR3 DNA sequence: TGTGCCAGTAGTACCGGGACCGCCGGAGGGGAGACCCAGTACTTC.

The J gene is TRBJ2-1, the V gene TRBV18, with 8 bases lining up with TRBD1. The CDR3 extends over 18 amino acids. V lost 4 bases and J lost 1; bases outside the gene matches: 12. CDR1 is KGHSH, CDR2 LQKENI, per germline. CDR3 loop: CASSLKKGTGASYNEQFF. The DNA for the CDR3 is TGTGCCAGCTCACTGAAAAAAGGGACAGGAGCTTCCTACAATGAGCAGTTCTTC.

This clone was seen a few times. The chain uses TRBV6-5 and TRBJ2-7; 8 positions match TRBD2. CDR1 is MNHEY and CDR2 is SVGAGI in the germline V gene. The CDR3 extends over 14 amino acids. Trimming cost V 8 bases and J 1 base; bases outside gene matches: 7. CDR3: CASAPGGHSYEQYF. CDR3 bases: TGTGCCAGCGCCCCGGGGGGGCATTCCTACGAGCAGTACTTC.

The chain has TRBV5-6 and TRBJ1-2; weak D call: TRBD1 (5 bases). V was cut by 0 bases and J by 3 bases, with 15 bases left in between. CDR3 length equals 16 residues. From germline, CDR1 is SGHDT and CDR2 YYEEEE. The CDR3 reads CASSLAGGAGYYGYTF. The CDR3 nucleotides are TGTGCCAGCAGCTTGGCGGGTGGGGCCGGGTACTATGGCTACACCTTC.

This clone was seen only once. This chain links TRBV6-5 with TRBJ1-6; maybe TRBD1 (5 bases). Germline CDR1 and CDR2: MNHEY and SVGAGI. V was clipped by 4 bases and J by 11 bases, with 21 bases between them. The CDR3 is made up of 16 amino acids. The CDR3 sequence is CASSSPGRAGETPLHF. The CDR3 coding sequence is TGTGCCAGCAGTTCCCCGGGGAGGGCGGGGGAAACACCCCTCCACTTT.

V is TRBV5-1 and J is TRBJ1-1; 7 bases map to TRBD1. The CDR3 runs to 13 residues. Per germline, CDR1 SGHRS and CDR2 YFSETQ. Trimming took 9 bases from V and 6 from J; bases not matched to a gene: 11. The CDR3 nucleotides are TGCGCCACCCGGAGAGGGACAGACGCTGAAGCTTTCTTT. This sequence encodes CATRRGTDAEAFF.

The chain carries TRBV6-6 and TRBJ2-5, with TRBD2 matching over 7 bases. Trimming cost V 2 bases and J 4 bases; bases outside gene matches: 7. Per germline, CDR1 MNHNY and CDR2 SVGAGI (reference sequence). The CDR3 length is 15 residues. DNA of the CDR3: TGTGCCAGCAGTTACCCCCACCGCGGGGGAGAGACCCAGTACTTC. Translated, it gives CASSYPHRGGETQYF.

This rearrangement joins TRBV4-1 to TRBJ2-7; D is uncertain. From germline, CDR1 is MGHRA and CDR2 YSYEKL. The V and J ends lost 0 bases and 0 bases respectively, with 15 bases between them. CDR3 size: 17 residues. The CDR3 nucleotides read TGCGCCAGCAGCCAAGATCGTGAGCGTAGTTCCTCCTACGAGCAGTACTTC. This translates into CASSQDRERSSSYEQYF.

This clone was recorded only once. V usage is TRBV9 and J usage is TRBJ1-2, with 7 positions matching TRBD1. The CDR3 is made up of 14 amino acids. The germline V gene has CDR1 SGDLS and CDR2 YYNGEE. Germline trimming cut 3 bases from V and 0 bases from J; bases unmatched to any gene: 2. The CDR3 nucleotides are TGTGCCAGCAGCGCCAGGGGGTCTAACTATGGCTACACCTTC. Its translation is CASSARGSNYGYTF.

The chain employs TRBV29-1 and TRBJ1-1; 10 nucleotides match TRBD1. V lost 6 bases, J lost 5 bases, and 9 bases stayed unmatched. Germline V gene sequence: CDR1 SQVTM, CDR2 ANQGSEA. The CDR3 has 14 residues. This chain's CDR3 is CSVADRGRRTEAFF. The CDR3 region has the DNA TGCAGCGTCGCCGACAGGGGGCGACGGACTGAAGCTTTCTTT. Filled out from reference TRBV29-1 and TRBJ1-1, the complete variable domain reads SAVISQKPSRDICQRGTSLTIQCQVDSQVTMMFWYRQQPGQSLTLIATANQGSEATYESGFVIDKFPISRPNLTFSTLTVSNMSPEDSSIYLCSVADRGRRTEAFFGQGTRLTVV.

The chain uses TRBV7-8 and TRBJ1-2; the match to TRBD1 covers 7 bases. The germline gives CDR1 SGHVS, CDR2 FQNEAQ. J lost 2 bases, V lost 3 bases, and 3 bases had no gene match. The CDR3 has 14 amino acids. The CDR3 protein is CASSLGQQNYGYTF. CDR3 DNA sequence: TGTGCCAGCAGCTTGGGACAGCAGAACTATGGCTACACCTTC.

The gene calls are TRBV10-3 and TRBJ1-2; 8 nucleotides match TRBD1. The CDR3 extends over 13 amino acids. J lost 7 bases, V lost 10 bases, and 11 bases had no gene match. Germline CDR1 and CDR2: ENHRY and SYGVKD. The CDR3 DNA follows: TGTGCCACCACTGGACAGGGCCAGGGTGGCTACACCTTC. Its translation: CATTGQGQGGYTF.

As DNA, the CDR3 is TGTGCCAGCAGCGCCTTTCCGGGGACTAGTGGGGTTAATGAGCAGTTCTTC. It codes for CASSAFPGTSGVNEQFF. This rearrangement joins TRBV9 to TRBJ2-1; 8 bases agree with TRBD2. Germline V gene data show CDR1 as SGDLS and CDR2 as YYNGEE. The trim removed 3 bases at V and 7 bases at J, leaving 15 bases unmatched. The length of the CDR3 is 17 residues.

This chain links TRBV7-3 with TRBJ2-3, with 16 bases lining up with TRBD2. V shed 5 bases, J shed 3 bases, and the junction held 5 bases outside the gene matches. The CDR3 totals 17 residues. Germline loops: CDR1 SGHTA, CDR2 FQGTGA. DNA for the CDR3: TGTGCCAGCAGCAGTCCGGGACTAGCGGGGGGGACAGATACGCAGTATTTT. Protein sequence: CASSSPGLAGGTDTQYF.

This CDR3 is CASSLAGLSADYEQYF. The CDR3 DNA is TGCGCCAGCAGCTTGGCGGGACTATCGGCGGACTACGAGCAGTACTTC. This chain uses TRBV5-1 with TRBJ2-7; 7 bases map to TRBD2. CDR3 length: 16 residues. Germline V gene sequence: CDR1 SGHRS, CDR2 YFSETQ. Trimming cost V 0 bases and J 3 bases; bases outside gene matches: 9.

The V call is TRBV6-1, the J call TRBJ1-1; the match to TRBD1 covers 7 bases. Trimming at V came to 4 bases and at J to 4 bases, leaving 6 bases not matched to a gene. The CDR3 is 14 residues long. The germline V gene has CDR1 MNHNS and CDR2 SASEGT. The CDR3 DNA sequence: TGTGCCAGCAGTGCCAGGGACAGAGGCACTGAAGCTTTCTTT. This codes for CASSARDRGTEAFF.

CDR3 loop: CAWSGQGASPLHF. The CDR3 DNA is TGTGCCTGGAGTGGACAGGGGGCTTCACCCCTCCACTTT. This sequence joins TRBV30 and TRBJ1-6; 10 positions match TRBD1. The length of the CDR3 is 13 residues. The trim removed 1 base at V and 9 bases at J, leaving 0 bases unmatched. CDR1 and CDR2 (germline): GTSNPN, SVGIG (reference sequence).

This chain joins TRBV5-4 and TRBJ2-2; no firm D call. This CDR3 has 12 residues. Trimming pared 5 bases from V and 3 bases from J, leaving 5 bases between. CDR1 is SGHNT, CDR2 YYREEE, per germline (reference sequence). The CDR3 region has the DNA TGTGCCAGCAGGACTGACACCGGGGAGCTGTTTTTT. Its translation: CASRTDTGELFF.

CDR3: CARGKGAGGYTF. The CDR3 region has the DNA TGTGCCAGGGGGAAGGGGGCTGGAGGCTACACCTTC. This chain links TRBV30 with TRBJ1-2; 7 bases are shared with TRBD1. V shed 8 bases and J 8 bases; nucleotides not matched to a gene: 11. CDR1 is GTSNPN, CDR2 SVGIG, per germline (reference sequence). The CDR3 consists of 12 residues.

This clone has only a few counts. The rearrangement links TRBV13 to TRBJ2-1; D possibly corresponds to TRBD1 (8 bases). The germline gives CDR1 PRHDT, CDR2 FYEKMQ (reference sequence). Trimming stripped 3 bases from V and 3 bases from J, with 12 bases between. The CDR3 totals 15 residues. For the CDR3, the DNA is TGTGCCAGCAGCTTTAACAGGGGGGGCTACAATGAGCAGTTCTTC. Amino acids: CASSFNRGGYNEQFF.

This clone has just one count. The chain uses TRBV6-6 and TRBJ1-3, with TRBD1 matching over 8 bases. From germline, CDR1 is MNHNY and CDR2 SVGAGI (reference sequence). CDR3 length: 16 residues. V was pared by 8 bases and J by 1 base, with 10 bases of the junction left unmatched. The CDR3 protein is CASAIGQGRSGNTIYF. CDR3 nucleotide sequence: TGTGCCAGCGCAATAGGACAGGGAAGATCTGGAAACACCATATATTTT.

V is TRBV6-5 and J is TRBJ2-2; 7 bases align to TRBD2. The CDR3 has 14 residues. V lost 4 bases and J lost 6; bases outside the gene matches: 5. Germline CDR1 MNHEY, CDR2 SVGAGI. Written as DNA, the CDR3 is TGTGCCAGCAGTTGGGCAGGGAGGGCCGGGGAGCTGTTTTTT. Encoded protein: CASSWAGRAGELFF.